The T cell receptor beta chain described here comes from a study of CD8 T cells in Susac syndrome (dated 2019 in TCRdb). General notes on the study: Repertoire sequencing was used to test whether CD8+ T cell activation and differentiation in Susac syndrome was antigen driven. The study at large found these results: The study acknowledged that relatively few individuals were included in the TCR sequencing and HLA analysis.

Peripheral blood CD8+ and CD4+ T cells from healthy donors, Susac syndrome patients and multiple sclerosis patients were profiled by high-throughput TCR beta sequencing. Multiple sclerosis controls were treatment-naive patients with stable or active relapsing-remitting disease fulfilling revised McDonald criteria. Bulk CD8+ and CD4+ T cells were purified magnetically by negative isolation, whereas CD8+ TEMRA cells were enriched by FACS. Blood was drawn into EDTA tubes, processed within 24 hours, and PBMCs were isolated by density gradient centrifugation. PBMCs destined for TCR sequencing were cryopreserved in liquid nitrogen and later thawed in a 37 °C water bath. The sorted or isolated CD4+, CD8+ and CD8+ TEMRA cells reached a purity of at least 90%. RNA was extracted with the RNeasy kit and 0.5 to 1 ug was reverse transcribed using random hexamers. The immunoSEQ multiplex PCR assay, which covers 54 Vbeta and 13 Jbeta segments, was used to amplify TCR beta CDR3 regions. To correct PCR amplification bias, a synthetic template baseline was used for both primer optimization and computational correction. As for the authors' bioinformatics: Reads were annotated to V, D and J genes per IMGT and analyzed with immunoSEQ Analyzer, keeping only productive sequences. Clonality was computed as one minus Shannon entropy normalized by log2 of the number of productive unique sequences. For each patient and control, public and private clones were evaluated among the 100 most prevalent clones. Clones were defined as Susac-specific if absent from the healthy and MS cohorts, from 1052 published viral clones and from other ImmuneACCESS disease sequences. Starting from the raw public reads, TCRdb applied fastp trimming at Q25, assembled clones with MiXCR and retained in-frame beta chains. CDR3 protein sequences are deduplicated, and each keeps its most common genes and DNA. TCRdb's processing, not the study's, gives the V and J calls here. The sample table holds approximately 180,000 distinct CDR3 sequences, of which more than 90% were seen once. 0.093% of the sample goes to the ten largest clones.

There are 15 amino acids in the CDR3, from cysteine to phenylalanine inclusive. The kept DNA is CDR3 alone, 45 bases in frame from the first base. The germline V gene sets CDR1 to MNHEY and CDR2 to SVGEGT. Cut back by 10 bases and 2 bases, the V and J ends lie 15 bases apart. This clonotype was counted once. Its antigen is not yet known. Base-call qualities are not available, and no considerably larger clone is one nucleotide away. A solitary read yields weak support. The receptor comes from a human donor with multiple sclerosis. Sequencing was performed on CD4+ T cells from PBMCs. The chain is assembled from TRBV6-2 or TRBV6-3 and TRBJ1-6, with no confidently assigned D gene. CDR3 protein: CATRDASTYNSPLHF. The DNA is TGTGCCACCCGAGACGCTTCGACCTATAATTCACCCCTCCACTTT.